The clone carrying this TCR beta chain was recorded only once. The CDR3 runs to 14 residues. Germline CDR1 reads KGHSH; CDR2 reads LQKENI. V was cut by 2 bases and J by 4 bases, with 11 bases left in between. The table came from immunoSEQ multiplex PCR; TCRdb's copy has only in-frame clones and leaves some out. The repertoire consists of roughly 250,000 clones, with about 87% occurring once and the leading ten covering approximately 1.7%. This sample was taken from a study of blood T cell repertoires in COVID-19. The sequenced sample was PBMCs or T cells enriched from blood (not recorded which). This chain connects TRBV18 to TRBJ1-1; no clear D. The receptor was isolated from a woman in her fifties or sixties who had recovered from COVID-19. This chain's CDR3 is CASSPSGRITEAFF. The CDR3 region has the DNA TGTGCCAGCTCACCAAGCGGCAGAATCACTGAAGCTTTCTTT. Full variable domain (rest looked up from reference TRBV18 and TRBJ1-1): NAGVMQNPRHLVRRRGQEARLRCSPMKGHSHVYWYRQLPEEGLKFMVYLQKENIIDESGMPKERFSAEFPKEGPSILRIQQVVRGDSAAYFCASSPSGRITEAFFGQGTRLTVV.